Each of the 2 T cell receptor beta chains below was sequenced from the same sample in a study of beta chain features in type 1 diabetes. Reverse transcription of all isolated RNA meant that expressed TCRB transcripts were sequenced. Using immunoSEQ multiplex PCR, the repertoire was profiled, and TCRdb retains in-frame clones only, with some absent. The sample records around 500,000 clones, roughly 11% being singletons. The source material was naive CD4+ T cells from blood. These receptors all stem from a woman aged 18-30 years in good health.

This clone was seen a few times. Other DNA sequences of this sample code for an identical CDR3. This rearrangement joins TRBV27 to TRBJ2-2; 7 positions agree with TRBD1. Unmatched junction bases numbered 1, after V lost 5 bases and J lost 1 base. Germline assignment: CDR1 MNHEY and CDR2 SMNVEV (reference sequence). This CDR3 is built from 14 residues. This CDR3 is CASSRDRNTGELFF. The CDR3, as DNA: TGTGCCAGCAGTCGGGACAGGAACACCGGGGAGCTGTTTTTT.

The V and J genes are TRBV9 and TRBJ1-1, with 10 bases fitting TRBD1. From germline, CDR1 is SGDLS and CDR2 YYNGEE. J lost 4 bases, V lost 4 bases, and 7 bases had no gene match. The CDR3 is 15 residues long. This CDR3 reads CASSYHGTGATEAFF. The CDR3 nucleotides are TGTGCCAGCAGCTATCACGGGACAGGGGCCACTGAAGCTTTCTTT.